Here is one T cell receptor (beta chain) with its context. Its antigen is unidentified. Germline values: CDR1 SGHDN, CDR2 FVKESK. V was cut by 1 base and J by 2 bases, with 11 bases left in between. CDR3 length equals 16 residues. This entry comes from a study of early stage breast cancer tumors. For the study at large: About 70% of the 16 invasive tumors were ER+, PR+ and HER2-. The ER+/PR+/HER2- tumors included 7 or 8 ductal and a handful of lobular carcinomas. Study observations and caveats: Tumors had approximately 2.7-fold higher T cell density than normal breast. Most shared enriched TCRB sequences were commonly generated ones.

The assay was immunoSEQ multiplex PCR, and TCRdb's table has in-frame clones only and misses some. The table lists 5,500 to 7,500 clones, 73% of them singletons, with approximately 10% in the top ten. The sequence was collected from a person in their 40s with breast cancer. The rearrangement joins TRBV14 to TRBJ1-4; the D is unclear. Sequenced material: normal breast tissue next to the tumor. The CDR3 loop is CASSQGLQRTNEKLFF. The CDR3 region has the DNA TGTGCCAGCAGCCAAGGACTACAACGCACTAATGAAAAACTGTTTTTT. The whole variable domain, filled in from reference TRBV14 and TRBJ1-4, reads EAGVTQFPSHSVIEKGQTVTLRCDPISGHDNLYWYRRVMGKEIKFLLHFVKESKQDESGMPNNRFLAERTGGTYSTLKVQPAELEDSGVYFCASSQGLQRTNEKLFFGSGTQLSVL.